This T cell receptor beta chain derives from a study of cytomegalovirus exposure and HLA in healthy donors. Findings of the study overall: Later genetic work tied a missense DCLRE1C variant to beta-chain V and J trimming. TCR beta sequences numbering fewer than 20,000 were associated with HLA alleles at 0.05 false discovery rate in a later analysis. Looking again later, the authors saw that most CMV-associated TCR beta chains seemed HLA-restricted.

The CDR3 runs 13 residues. Looked up from germline, CDR1 is KGHSH and CDR2 is LQKENI. V lost 1 base to trimming and J lost 8 bases, with 9 bases between them. The PCR ran on 60 Vbeta and 13 Jbeta primers. Method: immunoSEQ multiplex PCR; TCRdb's copy keeps in-frame clones and lacks some. The repertoire holds around 130,000 clones, with 65% to 75% as singletons. A note on this clone: Its matching antigen is unknown.

The rearrangement joins TRBV18 to TRBJ2-1; perhaps TRBD2 as D (5 bases). This TCR was recovered from a middle-aged man in good health and CMV-seropositive. Sequencing used PBMCs. This CDR3 reads CASSPLREYEQFF. In DNA form, the CDR3 reads TGTGCCAGCTCACCACTGAGGGAATATGAGCAGTTCTTC.